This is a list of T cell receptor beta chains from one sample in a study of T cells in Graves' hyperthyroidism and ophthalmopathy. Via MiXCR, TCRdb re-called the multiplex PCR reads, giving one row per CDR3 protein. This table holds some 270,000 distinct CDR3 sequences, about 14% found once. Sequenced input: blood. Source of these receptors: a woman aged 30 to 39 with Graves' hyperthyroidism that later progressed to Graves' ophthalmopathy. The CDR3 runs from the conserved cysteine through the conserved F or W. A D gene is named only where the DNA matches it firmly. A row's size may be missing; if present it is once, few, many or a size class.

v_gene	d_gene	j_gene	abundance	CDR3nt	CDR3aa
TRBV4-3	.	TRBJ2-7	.	TGCGCCAGCAGCCAAAGTCGGGGAAATTCCTACGAGCAGTACTTC	CASSQSRGNSYEQYF
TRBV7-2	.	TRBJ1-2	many	TGTGCCAGCACCCTTGGGGTGTCCTATGGCTACACCTTC	CASTLGVSYGYTF
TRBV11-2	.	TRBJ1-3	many	TGTGCCAGCAGCTTAGATCCAGAGCTGGGGGAGAAGGCTGGAAACACCATATATTTT	CASSLDPELGEKAGNTIYF
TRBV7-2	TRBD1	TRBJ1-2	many	TGTGCCAGCAGCCTGGACAGGCTATATGGCTACACCTTC	CASSLDRLYGYTF
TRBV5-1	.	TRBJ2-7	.	TGTGCCAGCAGGAGCCGGGTTATTACCTACGAGCAGTACTTC	CASRSRVITYEQYF
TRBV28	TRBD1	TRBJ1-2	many	TGTGCCAGCAGTTTTCAGGACAGGAAGAACTATGGCTACACCTTC	CASSFQDRKNYGYTF
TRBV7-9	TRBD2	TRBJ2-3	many	TGTGCCAGCAGCCGACTAGCGGGAGACGCCGATACGCAGTATTTT	CASSRLAGDADTQYF
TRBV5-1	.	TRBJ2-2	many	TGCGCCAGCGGGTACCCGGGCACCGGGGAGCTGTTTTTT	CASGYPGTGELFF
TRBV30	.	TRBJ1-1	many	TGTGCCTGGAGTGTTAAGGTCGGGGGCAGTAATAGCACTGAAGCTTTCTTT	CAWSVKVGGSNSTEAFF
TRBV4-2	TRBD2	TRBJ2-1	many	TGTGCCAGCAGCCAAGCCCAGGGACTAGCGATCTACAATGAGCAGTTCTTC	CASSQAQGLAIYNEQFF
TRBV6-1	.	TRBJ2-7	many	TGTGCCAGCAGTGCGTTTAAGGGGAGCTCCTACGAGCAGTACTTC	CASSAFKGSSYEQYF
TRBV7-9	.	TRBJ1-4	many	TGTGCCAGCAGCTCCCCCTTGGTTGAAAAACTGTTTTTT	CASSSPLVEKLFF
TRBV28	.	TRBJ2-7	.	TGTGCCAGCAGTTTGGACGGGCTACTTGGCGAGCAGTACTTC	CASSLDGLLGEQYF
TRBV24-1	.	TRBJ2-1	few	TGTGCCACCAGTGGGGCCACCTCCTCCTACAATGAGCAGTTCTTC	CATSGATSSYNEQFF
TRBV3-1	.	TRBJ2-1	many	TGTGCCAGCAGCGCGACTAGCAATGAGCAGTTCTTC	CASSATSNEQFF
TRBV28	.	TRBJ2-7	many	TGTGCCAGCAGTTTATCCATGTTGGCCGGCAGTGACCCAGAAGAGCAGTACTTC	CASSLSMLAGSDPEEQYF
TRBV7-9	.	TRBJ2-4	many	TGTGCCAGCAGCTTTACCGAGGGGTTCATTCAGTACTTC	CASSFTEGFIQYF
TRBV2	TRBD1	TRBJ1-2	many	TGTGCCAGCGGGCCGCGATCAGGACAGGCTAGAGGCTATGGCTACACCTTC	CASGPRSGQARGYGYTF
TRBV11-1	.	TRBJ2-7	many	TGTGCCAGCAGCTTGGAGACCGAGCAGTACTTC	CASSLETEQYF
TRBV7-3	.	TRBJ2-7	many	TGTGCCAGCAGCTTATGGGAACGGGACGAGCAGTACTTC	CASSLWERDEQYF
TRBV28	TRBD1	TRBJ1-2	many	TGTGCCAGCAGTTCCGGGACAGGGGTCTTTGGCTACACCTTC	CASSSGTGVFGYTF
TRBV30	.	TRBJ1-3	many	TGTGCCTGGAGTGGGATTTCCTTGAGCTCTGGAAACACCATATATTTT	CAWSGISLSSGNTIYF
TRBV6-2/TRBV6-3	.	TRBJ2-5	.	TGTGCGTCTTTCAGGGGCCAGGAGACCCAGTACTTC	CASFRGQETQYF
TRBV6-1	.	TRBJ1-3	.	TGTGCCAGCAGCTCCGCTTGGGGGGACTGGGTTGGAAACACCATATATTTT	CASSSAWGDWVGNTIYF
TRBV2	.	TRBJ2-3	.	TGTGCCAGCAGTTATCTCGACAACCGATTCACAGATACGCAGTATTTT	CASSYLDNRFTDTQYF
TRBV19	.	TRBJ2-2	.	TGTGCCAGTAGTATCGTTGCCAGCAGCCAAGATCCCGGGCCGGGGCTGTTTTTT	CASSIVASSQDPGPGLFF
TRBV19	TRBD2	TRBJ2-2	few	TGTGCCAGTAGTACCTCTAGCGGCGTCGGGGAGCTGTTTTTT	CASSTSSGVGELFF
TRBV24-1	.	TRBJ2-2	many	TGTGCCACCAGTACCTCCGGGACCCCCACCGGGGAGCTGTTTTTT	CATSTSGTPTGELFF
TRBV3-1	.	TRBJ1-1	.	TGTGCCAGCAGCCAAGGCCGCCGTGAAAACACTGAAGCTTTCTTT	CASSQGRRENTEAFF
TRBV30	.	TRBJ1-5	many	TGTGCCTGGAGTCGGGGGGGCCCCCAGCATTTT	CAWSRGGPQHF
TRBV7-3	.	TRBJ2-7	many	TGTGCCAGCAGCCTTACCTCCTACGAGCAGTACTTC	CASSLTSYEQYF
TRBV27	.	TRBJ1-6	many	TGTGCCAGCAGTCCGGGACGGATTAATTCACCCCTCCACTTT	CASSPGRINSPLHF
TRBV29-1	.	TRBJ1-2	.	TGCAGCGTTGCGGGGGCTCGGGGCTACACCTTC	CSVAGARGYTF
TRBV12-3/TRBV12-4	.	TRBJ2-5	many	TGTGCCAGCAGTTCCGGGGTCCAAGAGACCCAGTACTTC	CASSSGVQETQYF
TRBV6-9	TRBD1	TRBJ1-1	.	TGTGCCAGCAGTTACTCGAAGGGGGCAACAGGGGGTAACACTGAAGCTTTCTTT	CASSYSKGATGGNTEAFF
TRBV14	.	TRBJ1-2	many	TGTGCCAGCAGCCAAGCCCGGGTCGGCTATGGCTACACCTTC	CASSQARVGYGYTF
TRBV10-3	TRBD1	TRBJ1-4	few	TGTGCCATCAGTGAGTCGACAGGGGGCGGTGAAAAACTGTTTTTT	CAISESTGGGEKLFF
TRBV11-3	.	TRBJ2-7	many	TGTGCCAGCAGTACGGGCGACGAGCAGTACTTC	CASSTGDEQYF
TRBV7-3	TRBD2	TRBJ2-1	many	TGTGCCAGCAGCCTAGCGGGTCTAACCTACAATGAGCAGTTCTTC	CASSLAGLTYNEQFF
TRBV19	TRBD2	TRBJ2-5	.	TGTGCCAGCCGGGGGACTAGCGGGAGTGGGGGGGAGACCCAGTACTTC	CASRGTSGSGGETQYF
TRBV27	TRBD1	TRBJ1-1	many	TGTGCCAGCAGTTACGGGACAGGGGGCGTCACTGAAGCTTTCTTT	CASSYGTGGVTEAFF
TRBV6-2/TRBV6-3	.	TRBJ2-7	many	TGTGCCAGCAGTTTCTTGAAGACAGCGATAAACGAGCAGTACTTC	CASSFLKTAINEQYF
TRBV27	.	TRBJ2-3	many	TGTGCCAGCAGTCTCCTGGGCCCCGGGGATACGCAGTATTTT	CASSLLGPGDTQYF
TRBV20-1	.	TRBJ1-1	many	TGCAGTGCTAGAGTCTTCGACATCCGGAGGGTGGTGAACACTGAAGCTTTCTTT	CSARVFDIRRVVNTEAFF
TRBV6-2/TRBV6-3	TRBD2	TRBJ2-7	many	TGTGCCAGTCGAGGGGCGGGAGATTCCGCCGAGCAGTACTTC	CASRGAGDSAEQYF
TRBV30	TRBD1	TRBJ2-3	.	TGTGCCTGGAGTTTCGGACAGGGATTTACAGATACGCAGTATTTT	CAWSFGQGFTDTQYF
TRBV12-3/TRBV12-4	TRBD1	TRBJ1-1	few	TGTGCCAGCAGTCACTGGACAGGGGGCACTGAAGCTTTCTTT	CASSHWTGGTEAFF
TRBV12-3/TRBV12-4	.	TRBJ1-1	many	TGTGCCAGCATCCCGGAAGGTTGGAACACTGAAGCTTTCTTT	CASIPEGWNTEAFF
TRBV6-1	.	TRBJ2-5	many	TGTGCCAGCAGCCCGGGGGTTAGGGAGACCCAGTACTTC	CASSPGVRETQYF
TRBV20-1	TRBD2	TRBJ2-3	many	TGCAGTGCTAGGGGGACTAGCGGCACAGATACGCAGTATTTT	CSARGTSGTDTQYF
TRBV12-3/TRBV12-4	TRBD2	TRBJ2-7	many	TGTGCCAGCAGTCCCCGGGGGGGCGGCTCCTACGAGCAGTACTTC	CASSPRGGGSYEQYF